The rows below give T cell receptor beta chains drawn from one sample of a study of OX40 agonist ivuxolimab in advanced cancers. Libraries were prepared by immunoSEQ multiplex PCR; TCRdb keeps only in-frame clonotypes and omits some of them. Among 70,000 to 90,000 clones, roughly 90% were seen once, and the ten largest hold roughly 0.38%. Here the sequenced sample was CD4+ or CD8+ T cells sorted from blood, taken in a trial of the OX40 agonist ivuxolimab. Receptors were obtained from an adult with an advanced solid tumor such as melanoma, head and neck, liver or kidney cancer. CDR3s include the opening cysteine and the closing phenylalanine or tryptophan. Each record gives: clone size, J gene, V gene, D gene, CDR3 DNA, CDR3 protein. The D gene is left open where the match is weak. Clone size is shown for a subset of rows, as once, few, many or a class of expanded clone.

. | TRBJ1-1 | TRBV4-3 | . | TGCGCCAGCAGCCAAGGGTGGAGGGGGACTGAAGCTTTCTTT | CASSQGWRGTEAFF
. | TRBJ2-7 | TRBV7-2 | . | TGTGCCAGCACCGAAACGGTAGCGGTCGAGGGGCAGTACTTC | CASTETVAVEGQYF
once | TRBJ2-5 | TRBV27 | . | TGTGCCAGCGCCAAAGCCAGGGACCAAGAGACCCAGTACTTC | CASAKARDQETQYF
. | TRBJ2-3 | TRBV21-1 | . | TGTGCCAGCAGCAAAGTCAAGCGGGGGGACCAGAATTTAACAGATACGCAGTATTTT | CASSKVKRGDQNLTDTQYF
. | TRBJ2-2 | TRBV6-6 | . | TGTGCCAGCAGTTTGGGAGGGACAGGAAACACCGGGGAGCTGTTTTTT | CASSLGGTGNTGELFF
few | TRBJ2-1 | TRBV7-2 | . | TGTGCCAGCAGCTTAGAACAGCACAATGAGCAGTTCTTC | CASSLEQHNEQFF
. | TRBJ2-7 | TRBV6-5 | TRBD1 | TGTGCCAGCAGAAGAGGGGACAGGGGTCCCTACGAGCAGTACTTC | CASRRGDRGPYEQYF
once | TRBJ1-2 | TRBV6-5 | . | TGTGCCAGCAGTTACGCCCACGGGGACTATGGCTACACCTTC | CASSYAHGDYGYTF
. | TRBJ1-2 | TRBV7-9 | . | TGTGCCAGCAGCTTAGAACGGACCTTCGCCTATGGCTACACCTTC | CASSLERTFAYGYTF
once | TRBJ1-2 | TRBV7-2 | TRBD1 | TGTGCCAGCAGCCTCGGGACAGTCCCCCCCTACACCTTC | CASSLGTVPPYTF